Each of the 23 T cell receptor beta chains below was sequenced from the same sample in a study of blood T cells in healthy people across ages. The use of a sample-barcoded 5' primer and a J-beta primer mix characterized a second PCR of about 7 to 12 cycles. TCRdb re-called the 5' RACE reads through MiXCR, storing one row per CDR3 protein. The sample contains about a million distinct CDR3 sequences, more than 30% of which appear only once. Sequenced material: blood. These receptors originate from a man between 18 and 35 years old in good health.

This clonotype has more than one count but fewer than ten. The chain recombines TRBV27 with TRBJ1-1; D uncertain. The germline V and J ends were trimmed by 5 bases and 7 bases, with 17 bases remaining between them. The germline gives CDR1 MNHEY, CDR2 SMNVEV (reference sequence). The CDR3 covers 14 residues. The CDR3 DNA reads as TGTGCCAGCAGTCCCCGACTAGGGAGGGTTGAAGCTTTCTTT. This gives the protein CASSPRLGRVEAFF.

This chain connects TRBV25-1 to TRBJ2-5; 8 bases map to TRBD2. Germline trimming cut 2 bases from V and 4 bases from J; bases unmatched to any gene: 3. The germline V gene has CDR1 MGHDK and CDR2 SYGVNS. This CDR3 comprises 14 residues. The CDR3 here is CASSEDLAGETQYF. CDR3 coding DNA: TGTGCCAGCAGTGAAGACCTAGCGGGAGAGACCCAGTACTTC.

This clonotype was observed a handful of times. This chain uses TRBV6-2 or TRBV6-3 with TRBJ2-7, with 9 bases that match TRBD1. The CDR3 sequence is 15 residues long. Germline V gives CDR1 MNHEY, CDR2 SVGEGT. The J segment lost 3 bases and the V segment lost 4 bases, leaving 7 bases of the junction unmatched. The CDR3: CASSSLMDRGYEQYF. In DNA, the CDR3 is TGTGCCAGCAGTTCTTTGATGGACAGGGGCTACGAGCAGTACTTC.

The rearrangement joins TRBV7-8 to TRBJ2-3; D perhaps matches TRBD2 (6 bases). The CDR3 length is 15 residues. Germline V gene data show CDR1 as SGHVS and CDR2 as FQNEAQ. V was pared by 3 bases and J by 6 bases, with 16 bases between. The DNA of the CDR3 is TGTGCCAGCAGCTTGGTAAAAACTAGCCCCGATACGCAGTATTTT. Amino acids: CASSLVKTSPDTQYF.

V and J are TRBV25-1 and TRBJ1-5; 10 bases agree with TRBD1. V shed 6 bases, J shed 1 base, and the junction held 12 bases outside the gene matches. The germline gives CDR1 MGHDK, CDR2 SYGVNS. The CDR3 sequence is 18 residues long. CDR3 nucleotides: TGTGCCAGCAGCCCCGGGGACAGGGGAAAAGTGAGCAATCAGCCCCAGCATTTT. This translates into CASSPGDRGKVSNQPQHF.

The table lists this clonotype with a few counts. CDR3 region: CASSDPPTLGNEQFF. In DNA form, the CDR3 reads TGTGCCAGCAGTGATCCCCCGACTCTAGGCAATGAGCAGTTCTTC. The rearrangement links TRBV25-1 to TRBJ2-1; unclear D gene. In germline, CDR1 is MGHDK, CDR2 SYGVNS. CDR3 length: 15 amino acids. V lost 3 bases, J lost 6 bases, and 15 bases lay in between.

This clonotype turned up a few times. The chain carries TRBV27 and TRBJ1-4, with 12 bases identical to TRBD1. Germline V CDR1 and CDR2: MNHEY, SMNVEV (reference sequence). CDR3 length equals 18 residues. With 6 bases clipped from V and 0 bases from J, the junction kept 8 bases outside the gene matches. CDR3 DNA sequence: TGTGCCAGCAGACGGGGGACAGGGGGCACGTCAACTAATGAAAAACTGTTTTTT. This sequence encodes CASRRGTGGTSTNEKLFF.

The chain recombines TRBV9 with TRBJ1-1; 7 bases are shared with TRBD1. Losses at the gene ends were 3 bases for V and 4 bases for J; bases not matched to a gene: 9. CDR3 size: 15 residues. Looked up from germline, CDR1 is SGDLS and CDR2 is YYNGEE. The CDR3 nucleotides read TGTGCCAGCAGCGGAGGGGACAGATCAATCACTGAAGCTTTCTTT. As protein: CASSGGDRSITEAFF.

This clonotype was recorded many times. The chain is built from TRBV12-3 or TRBV12-4 and TRBJ1-2, with 7 bases lining up with TRBD1. The CDR3 totals 13 residues. V trimming: 6 bases; J trimming: 6 bases; junction bases outside the gene matches: 7. The CDR3 DNA reads TGTGCCAGCAGCTACGACAGGGCGAATGGCTACACCTTC. Translated: CASSYDRANGYTF.

This clonotype has just a few counts. The chain carries TRBV20-1 and TRBJ2-5; the match to TRBD2 covers 8 bases. Near its end, the DNA agrees better with TRBJ2-7, so the J call may be wrong. This CDR3 is 14 amino acids long. Germline CDR1 DFQATT, CDR2 SNEGSKA (reference sequence). The CDR3 nucleotides are TGCAGTGCGGCACCCGGGACTAGAATTTCCGAGCAGTACTTC. This codes for CSAAPGTRISEQYF.

This clonotype was seen more than once but under ten times. This chain uses TRBV20-1 with TRBJ2-7; the match to TRBD1 covers 8 bases. Germline CDR1 reads DFQATT; CDR2 reads SNEGSKA (reference sequence). Trimming cost V 5 bases and J 2 bases; bases outside gene matches: 8. The CDR3 runs 14 residues. In DNA, the CDR3 is TGCAGTGCTGTATCCGGGACAGGCACCTACGAGCAGTACTTC. Its protein is CSAVSGTGTYEQYF.

This clonotype was found a few times. V and J are TRBV6-5 and TRBJ2-3, with 9 bases aligning to TRBD1. This CDR3 is built from 17 residues. Germline V gene data show CDR1 as MNHEY and CDR2 as SVGAGI. Trimming took 0 bases from V and 3 from J; bases not matched to a gene: 7. The CDR3 loop reads CASSYSRGQGKTDTQYF. DNA for the CDR3: TGTGCCAGCAGTTACTCGAGGGGACAGGGAAAAACAGATACGCAGTATTTT.

The V gene is TRBV12-3 or TRBV12-4, the J gene TRBJ2-1; 12 nucleotides align to TRBD2. V lost 6 bases to trimming and J lost 4 bases; unmatched junction nucleotides: 7. The length of the CDR3 is 16 residues. The CDR3 region has the DNA TGTGCCAGCAGCCGAACTAGCGGGGGGCCATACAATGAGCAGTTCTTC. It codes for CASSRTSGGPYNEQFF.

The rearrangement links TRBV6-2 or TRBV6-3 to TRBJ2-1; D may be TRBD1 (5 bases). Germline CDR1 reads MNHEY; CDR2 reads SVGEGT. The V end lost 6 bases, the J end lost 7 bases, and 13 bases lay between the germline ends. This CDR3 has 13 amino acids. As DNA, the CDR3 is TGTGCCAGCAGCTGGGGCCAGCTAAATGAGCAGTTCTTC. Translated: CASSWGQLNEQFF.

The table lists this clonotype with many counts. DNA of the CDR3: TGTGCCAGCAAACTCCGGGACCTCCAGTACTTC. Translating gives CASKLRDLQYF. The rearrangement joins TRBV12-3 or TRBV12-4 to TRBJ2-7; the D gene could be TRBD1 or TRBD2 (5 bases each). V lost 7 bases, J lost 10 bases, and 14 bases lay in between. This CDR3 has 11 residues.

This clonotype was seen repeatedly, ten times or more. This chain joins TRBV6-6 and TRBJ2-4, with D perhaps TRBD1 or TRBD2 (6 bases each). In germline, CDR1 is MNHNY, CDR2 SVGAGI (reference sequence). V gave up 2 bases and J gave up 4 bases, with 9 bases separating them. CDR3 length equals 14 residues. CDR3 region: CASSYPGAKNIQYF. CDR3 DNA sequence: TGTGCCAGCAGTTACCCGGGGGCTAAAAACATTCAGTACTTC.

The chain couples TRBV6-1 to TRBJ2-5, with no clear D. The ends were cut back, 1 base at V and 1 base at J, with 16 bases in the middle. This CDR3 has 17 residues. Looked up from germline, CDR1 is MNHNS and CDR2 is SASEGT. The CDR3, as DNA: TGTGCCAGCAGTGAAGGGATCAGGATCCAGATCCAAGAGACCCAGTACTTC. It codes for CASSEGIRIQIQETQYF.

This chain links TRBV5-1 with TRBJ2-1, with 7 positions matching TRBD2. The length of the CDR3 is 17 residues. From germline, CDR1 is SGHRS and CDR2 YFSETQ. The junction had 6 bases not matched to a gene; V was cut back by 0 bases and J by 0 bases. CDR3 protein: CASSLEGGRGSYNEQFF. In DNA form, the CDR3 reads TGCGCCAGCAGCTTGGAGGGAGGGCGGGGCTCCTACAATGAGCAGTTCTTC. The full variable domain, its missing parts supplied by reference TRBV5-1 and TRBJ2-1, is KAGVTQTPRYLIKTRGQQVTLSCSPISGHRSVSWYQQTPGQGLQFLFEYFSETQRNKGNFPGRFSGRQFSNSRSEMNVSTLELGDSALYLCASSLEGGRGSYNEQFFGPGTRLTVL.

The chain uses TRBV27 and TRBJ2-3, with D possibly being TRBD1 or TRBD2 (5 bases each). The V end was cut by 5 bases, the J end by 4 bases, with 19 bases between. The CDR3 runs 16 residues. Germline V gene data show CDR1 as MNHEY and CDR2 as SMNVEV (reference sequence). CDR3 nucleotide sequence: TGTGCCAGCAGTCCGAGGGGACCAGCGTTGGCAGATACGCAGTATTTT. This encodes CASSPRGPALADTQYF.

This chain uses TRBV7-2 with TRBJ1-3; no reliable D call. V shed 0 bases and J shed 0 bases, with 6 bases lying between them. The length of the CDR3 is 15 residues. Germline CDR1 and CDR2: SGHTA and FQGNSA. The CDR3 coding sequence is TGTGCCAGCAGCTTAGCGGGGAACTCTGGAAACACCATATATTTT. Translation: CASSLAGNSGNTIYF.

The V and J genes are TRBV29-1 and TRBJ2-3, with 7 bases matching TRBD1. In germline, CDR1 is SQVTM, CDR2 ANQGSEA. V lost 3 bases to trimming and J lost 6 bases; unmatched junction nucleotides: 3. The CDR3 sequence is 12 residues long. The CDR3 DNA is TGCAGCGTTGATCCCAGGGGGGATACGCAGTATTTT. It specifies CSVDPRGDTQYF.

With respect to this clonotype: A read error is possible here, since a much larger clone lies one base away. This chain joins TRBV9 and TRBJ1-2, with TRBD1 as a possible D gene (5 bases). V lost 0 bases and J lost 6, with 18 bases in between. The CDR3 loop spans 16 amino acids. Looked up from germline, CDR1 is SGDLS and CDR2 is YYNGEE. The CDR3 loop reads CASSVDSASMGDGYTF. CDR3 DNA: TGTGCCAGCAGCGTAGATTCGGCCTCGATGGGGGATGGCTACACCTTC.

A word on this clonotype: Given a much more abundant clone one base away, this may be a read error. V and J are TRBV20-1 and TRBJ2-1, with a tentative D call TRBD1 (5 bases). Germline loops: CDR1 DFQATT, CDR2 SNEGSKA (reference sequence). V was cut by 6 bases and J by 5 bases, with 14 bases left in between. The length of the CDR3 is 13 residues. The CDR3 protein is CSADRLGHNEQFF. CDR3 coding DNA: TGCAGTGCAGACAGACTGGGCCACAATGAGCAGTTCTTC.